This TCR beta chain was sequenced during a study of T cells in Graves' hyperthyroidism and ophthalmopathy. Per the germline V gene, CDR1 is SGHNT and CDR2 is YENEEA. The ends were cut back, 5 bases at V and 4 bases at J, with 8 bases in the middle. The CDR3 sequence is 12 residues long. Amplified TCR beta CDR3 regions came from RNA transcripts. Primed by the HTBI set, a first-round RT-PCR was run on the TCR CDR3. A single record per CDR3 protein comes from TCRdb applying MiXCR to the multiplex PCR reads. Among roughly 380,000 distinct CDR3 sequences listed, roughly 14% were seen once. There are many counts of this clonotype.

The J gene is TRBJ2-5, the V gene TRBV11-3; D ambiguous. This sequence originates from a man aged 25-45 years with Graves' hyperthyroidism that later progressed to Graves' ophthalmopathy. The sample consisted of blood. DNA for the CDR3: TGTGCCAGCAGCGCAGCAGGAGAGACCCAGTACTTC. Amino acid sequence: CASSAAGETQYF.